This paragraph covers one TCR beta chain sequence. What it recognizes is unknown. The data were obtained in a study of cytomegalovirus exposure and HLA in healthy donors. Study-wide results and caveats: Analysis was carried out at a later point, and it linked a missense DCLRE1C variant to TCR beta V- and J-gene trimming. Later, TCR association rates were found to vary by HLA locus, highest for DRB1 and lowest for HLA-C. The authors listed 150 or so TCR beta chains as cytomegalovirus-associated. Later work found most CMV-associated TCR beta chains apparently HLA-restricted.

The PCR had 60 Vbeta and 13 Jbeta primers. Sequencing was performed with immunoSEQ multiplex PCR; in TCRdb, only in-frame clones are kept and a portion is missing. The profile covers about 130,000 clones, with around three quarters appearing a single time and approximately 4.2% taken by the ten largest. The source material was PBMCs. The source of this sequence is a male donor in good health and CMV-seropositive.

The CDR3 bases are TGTGCCAGCAGTTTGGGGGGGCGCTGGGAGACCCAGTACTTC. This codes for CASSLGGRWETQYF. The chain recombines TRBV28 with TRBJ2-5; D is perhaps TRBD2 (7 bases). The germline gives CDR1 MDHEN, CDR2 SYDVKM. Trimming removed 3 bases at V and 5 bases at J, with 13 bases between. The CDR3 has 14 amino acids. Using reference TRBV28 and TRBJ2-5 for the parts outside the CDR3, the full variable domain is DVKVTQSSRYLVKRTGEKVFLECVQDMDHENMFWYRQDPGLGLRLIYFSYDVKMKEKGDIPEGYSVSREKKERFSLILESASTNQTSMYLCASSLGGRWETQYFGPGTRLLVL.